This T cell receptor (beta chain) derives from a study of cytomegalovirus exposure and HLA in healthy donors. Study observations and caveats: In a later analysis, several top co-occurrence clusters appeared linked to parvovirus B19, influenza, CMV and Epstein-Barr virus.

Primers included in the PCR were 60 Vbeta and 13 Jbeta primers. TCRdb keeps only in-frame clones here, not all; method: immunoSEQ multiplex PCR. The sample records approximately 100,000 clones, around three quarters being singletons. As to this clone: Its antigen is currently unknown.

Specimen: PBMCs. The sequence derives from a man between 50 and 59 years old in good health and CMV-seropositive.

The CDR3 sequence: CASSATGYGANVLTF. CDR3 DNA: TGTGCCAGTAGTGCCACAGGGTACGGGGCCAACGTCCTGACTTTC. The chain is built from TRBV19 and TRBJ2-6, with D maybe TRBD1 (6 bases). The CDR3 is 15 residues long. Germline V gives CDR1 LNHDA, CDR2 SQIVND (reference sequence). Trimming left V 5 bases short and J 4 bases short, with 12 bases between.